The 20 T cell receptor beta chains below were found in one sample sequenced in a study of post-analysis software for immune sequencing data. The study, taken as a whole, reports: TRBV5-6, TRBV5-1 and TRBV20-1 were among 4 or 5 TRBV segments more frequent in patients than controls.

cDNA libraries of TCR beta carried unique molecular identifiers. Each CDR3 protein gets one entry after TCRdb re-called the PCR reads with MiXCR. The sample contains about 200,000 distinct CDR3 sequences, 25% to 30% of which appear only once. These TCRs are of unknown antigen specificity. The sequenced sample consisted of blood. The receptors were sampled from a girl aged 2-17 years with multiple sclerosis.

As for this clonotype: A read error may account for a junction end that differs from germline. The chain links TRBV29-1 to TRBJ1-1; D unclear. Germline values: CDR1 SQVTM, CDR2 ANQGSEA. The CDR3 is 13 amino acids. The CDR3: CGVLTGGDTEAFF. In nucleotides, the CDR3 is TGCGGCGTACTGACCGGCGGGGACACTGAAGCTTTCTTT.

This rearrangement joins TRBV12-3 or TRBV12-4 to TRBJ2-5; D is uncertain. V was cut by 6 bases and J by 0 bases, with 14 bases left in between. This CDR3 has 15 residues. The CDR3 coding sequence is TGTGCCAGCAGAGACTTCCGGGCCTACCAAGAGACCCAGTACTTC. It specifies CASRDFRAYQETQYF.

The table lists this clonotype with a count of one. A much larger clone sits a single nucleotide away, making a read error possible. J is TRBJ2-5 and V is TRBV2, with a tentative D call TRBD1 (6 bases). Germline V lookup: CDR1 SNHLY, CDR2 FYNNEI. The CDR3 loop spans 13 amino acids. DNA of the CDR3: TGTACCAGCTCTGACGACAGGAAGGAGACCCAGTACTTC. It codes for CTSSDDRKETQYF.

CDR3 coding DNA: TGTGCCAGCAGTTCCGAGACAGGTTTAAAAAATCAGCCCCAGCATTTT. As protein: CASSSETGLKNQPQHF. This rearrangement joins TRBV28 to TRBJ1-5; D is possibly TRBD1 (6 bases). This CDR3 is 16 amino acids long. The V gene's germline CDR1 is MDHEN and CDR2 SYDVKM. Trimming removed 4 bases from V and 4 bases from J, with 17 bases in between.

This clonotype was detected only a few times. The chain recombines TRBV12-3 or TRBV12-4 with TRBJ1-2; perhaps TRBD1 as D (6 bases). The CDR3 runs to 16 residues. With 7 bases removed from V and 7 bases from J, the gap between germline ends came to 25 bases. CDR3 coding DNA: TGTGCCAGCAACCTACGGGGGCCCTGGGTTCCCGGTGGCTACACCTTC. Translation: CASNLRGPWVPGGYTF.

This clonotype was found a few times. Possible read error: a much larger clone is one base away. The chain couples TRBV5-1 to TRBJ2-4; 7 nucleotides line up with TRBD1. From germline, CDR1 is SGHRS and CDR2 YFSETQ. Trimming cost V 4 bases and J 13 bases; bases outside gene matches: 11. CDR3 size: 13 residues. The CDR3 DNA is TGCGCCAGCAGCGAACAGGGGTCGGACGGGCAGTACTTC. It specifies CASSEQGSDGQYF. Together with reference TRBV5-1 and TRBJ2-4, the CDR3 gives the full variable domain: KAGVTQTPRYLIKTRGQQVTLSCSPISGHRSVSWYQQTPGQGLQFLFEYFSETQRNKGNFPGRFSGRQFSNSRSEMNVSTLELGDSALYLCASSEQGSDGQYFGAGTRLSVL.

Only a few counts were recorded for this clonotype. V gene TRBV20-1 combines with J gene TRBJ2-5; 9 nucleotides align to TRBD2. V trimming: 0 bases; J trimming: 0 bases; junction bases outside the gene matches: 5. This CDR3 is built from 16 residues. CDR1 is DFQATT, CDR2 SNEGSKA, per germline (reference sequence). The CDR3 here is CSARDLIAGDQETQYF. CDR3 nucleotides: TGCAGTGCTAGAGATCTTATAGCGGGGGACCAAGAGACCCAGTACTTC.

V gene TRBV25-1 combines with J gene TRBJ2-1, with D possibly TRBD2 on 6 matching bases. Trimming left V 2 bases short and J 6 bases short, with 20 bases between. This CDR3 has 17 amino acids. Germline lookup yields CDR1 MGHDK and CDR2 SYGVNS. Written as DNA, the CDR3 is TGTGCCAGCAGTGAACCGTTAGGAGGGAGGTCCGCCAATGAGCAGTTCTTC. This translates into CASSEPLGGRSANEQFF. Combining the CDR3 with reference TRBV25-1 and TRBJ2-1 gives the whole variable domain EADIYQTPRYLVIGTGKKITLECSQTMGHDKMYWYQQDPGMELHLIHYSYGVNSTEKGDLSSESTVSRIRTEHFPLTLESARPSHTSQYLCASSEPLGGRSANEQFFGPGTRLTVL.

The genes are TRBV6-5 and TRBJ2-5; 7 bases are a match to TRBD2. The J call may be incorrect, as the DNA end agrees better with TRBJ2-7. The CDR3 has 15 residues. Germline lookup yields CDR1 MNHEY and CDR2 SVGAGI. CDR3 DNA: TGTGCCAGCAGTTACGGTGCGGGAGCGGGGTACGAGCAGTACTTC. This sequence encodes CASSYGAGAGYEQYF.

Note on this clonotype: Possible read error: a much larger clone is one base away. J is TRBJ2-1 and V is TRBV24-1; D not certain. Germline CDR1 KGHDR, CDR2 SFDVKD. This CDR3 is 10 amino acids long. Trimming removed 9 bases from V and 3 bases from J, with 2 bases in between. The chain's CDR3 is CATHYNEQFF. The DNA for the CDR3 is TGTGCCACCCACTACAATGAGCAGTTCTTC.

This clonotype was seen more than once but under ten times. V usage is TRBV6-4 and J usage is TRBJ1-1; 7 positions match TRBD1. Germline trimming cut 4 bases from V and 3 bases from J; bases unmatched to any gene: 8. The germline CDR1 and CDR2 sequences are MRHNA and SNTAGT. This CDR3 is 15 amino acids long. The CDR3, as DNA: TGTGCCAGCAGTGCTCGTCAGACAGGGTACACTGAAGCTTTCTTT. It encodes CASSARQTGYTEAFF.

The chain couples TRBV27 to TRBJ2-1; 11 positions agree with TRBD2. The trim removed 11 bases at V and 2 bases at J, leaving 14 bases unmatched. This CDR3 comprises 17 residues. Per the germline V gene, CDR1 is MNHEY and CDR2 is SMNVEV (reference sequence). CDR3 region: CAAARRNSGGAYNEQFF. The CDR3 region has the DNA TGTGCCGCGGCCCGCCGGAATAGCGGGGGGGCCTACAATGAGCAGTTCTTC.

This clonotype was observed at least ten times. The chain recombines TRBV12-3 or TRBV12-4 with TRBJ2-3; a possible D gene is TRBD1 (5 bases). This CDR3 region has 19 residues. Deletions cut 2 bases from V and 4 bases from J, with 25 bases between. The CDR3 here is CASSLKGRGLLTDADTQYF. DNA of the CDR3: TGTGCCAGCAGTTTAAAAGGAAGGGGCCTCCTCACAGACGCAGATACGCAGTATTTT.

Note on this clonotype: A read error is possible here, since a much larger clone lies one base away. J is TRBJ2-3 and V is TRBV5-5; 11 nucleotides agree with TRBD2. TRBJ2-7 matches the DNA end more closely, so the J call is doubtful. The CDR3 has 16 residues. Looked up from germline, CDR1 is SGHKS and CDR2 is YYEKEE (reference sequence). This CDR3 reads CASRKVAGGPPYEQYF. Written as DNA, the CDR3 is TGTGCCAGCAGGAAAGTAGCGGGAGGGCCTCCCTATGAGCAGTACTTC.

J is TRBJ1-6 and V is TRBV7-9, with unresolved D. V was cut by 5 bases and J by 7 bases, with 15 bases left in between. CDR3 length: 15 amino acids. Germline assignment: CDR1 SEHNR and CDR2 FQNEAQ (reference sequence). DNA of the CDR3: TGTGCCAGCAGCCGGGCTGAGGCCCAAAATTCACCCCTCCACTTT. It codes for CASSRAEAQNSPLHF.

This clonotype was detected only a few times. The J gene is TRBJ2-1, the V gene TRBV7-9; D tentatively reads TRBD1 or TRBD2 (5 bases each). Germline values: CDR1 SEHNR, CDR2 FQNEAQ (reference sequence). The germline V and J ends were trimmed by 5 bases and 7 bases, with 12 bases remaining between them. The CDR3 loop spans 13 amino acids. CDR3: CASSRPGTNEQFF. As DNA, the CDR3 is TGTGCCAGCAGCCGACCCGGGACGAATGAGCAGTTCTTC.

This chain joins TRBV15 and TRBJ2-1; 14 bases fit TRBD2. The end of the DNA fits TRBJ2-7 better, so the J call may be wrong. The CDR3 spans 16 residues. Germline V gene sequence: CDR1 LNHNV, CDR2 YYDKDF (reference sequence). The CDR3 protein is CATSIGLAGGYNEQYF. In nucleotides, the CDR3 is TGTGCCACCAGCATAGGACTAGCGGGAGGCTACAATGAGCAGTACTTC.

This chain connects TRBV2 to TRBJ1-4, with D unclear. Germline CDR1 SNHLY, CDR2 FYNNEI. V was shortened by 7 bases and J by 4 bases, with 7 bases between the two germline ends. The CDR3 extends over 12 amino acids. The CDR3 is CASNRDNEKLFF. The CDR3 coding sequence is TGTGCCAGCAATAGGGATAATGAAAAACTGTTTTTT.

This clonotype was observed at least ten times. V and J are TRBV27 and TRBJ2-6; 10 nucleotides agree with TRBD1. Germline V gene data show CDR1 as MNHEY and CDR2 as SMNVEV (reference sequence). V shed 8 bases, J shed 0 bases, and the junction held 10 bases outside the gene matches. CDR3 size: 18 residues. The CDR3 coding sequence is TGTGCCAGCCACCCGGGACAGGGGTCTTCCTCTGGGGCCAACGTCCTGACTTTC. Protein sequence: CASHPGQGSSSGANVLTF.

The chain couples TRBV5-1 to TRBJ1-1; 8 bases map to TRBD1. Germline V gene data show CDR1 as SGHRS and CDR2 as YFSETQ. The junction had 8 bases not matched to a gene; V was cut back by 0 bases and J by 10 bases. The CDR3 is made up of 14 amino acids. The DNA of the CDR3 is TGCGCCAGCAGCTTGGGGGACAGGCTAGCTGGAGCTTTCTTT. Residues: CASSLGDRLAGAFF.